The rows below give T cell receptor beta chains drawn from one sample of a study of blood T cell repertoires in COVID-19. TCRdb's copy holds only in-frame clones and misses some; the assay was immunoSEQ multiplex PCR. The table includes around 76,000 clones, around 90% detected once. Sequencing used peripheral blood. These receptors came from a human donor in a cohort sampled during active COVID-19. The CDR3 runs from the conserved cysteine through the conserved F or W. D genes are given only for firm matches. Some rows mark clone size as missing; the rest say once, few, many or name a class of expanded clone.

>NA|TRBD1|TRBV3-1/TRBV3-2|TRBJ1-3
CASSQVTGVGNTIYF
TGTGCCAGCAGCCAAGTGACAGGGGTTGGAAACACCATATATTTT
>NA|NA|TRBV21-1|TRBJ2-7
CASKRGPSYEQYF
TGTGCCAGCAAGCGAGGGCCATCCTACGAGCAGTACTTC
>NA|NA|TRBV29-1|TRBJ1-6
CSVSEGQPNSPLHF
TGCAGCGTCTCAGAAGGACAACCGAATTCACCCCTCCACTTT
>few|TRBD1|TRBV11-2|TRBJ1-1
CASRAGGMNTEAFF
TGTGCCAGCAGGGCAGGGGGGATGAACACTGAAGCTTTCTTT
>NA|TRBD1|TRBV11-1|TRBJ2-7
CASSLPRTGAYEQYF
TGTGCCAGCAGCTTACCCCGGACAGGGGCCTACGAGCAGTACTTC
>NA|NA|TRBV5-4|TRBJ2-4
CASSLGGPKNIQYF
TGTGCCAGCAGCCTTGGAGGGCCCAAAAACATTCAGTACTTC
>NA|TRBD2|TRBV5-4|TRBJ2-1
CASSLPKLAGSYNEQFF
TGTGCCAGCAGCTTGCCCAAACTAGCGGGGTCCTACAATGAGCAGTTCTTC
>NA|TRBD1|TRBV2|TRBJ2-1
CASTIGQGYNEQFF
TGTGCCAGCACTATAGGACAGGGTTACAATGAGCAGTTCTTC
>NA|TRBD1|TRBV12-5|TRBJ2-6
CASGFIGQGPFHSGANVLTF
TGTGCTAGTGGTTTTATTGGACAGGGCCCCTTCCACTCTGGGGCCAACGTCCTGACTTTC
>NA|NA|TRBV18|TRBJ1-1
CASSPRQGGTEAFF
TGTGCCAGCTCACCACGCCAGGGAGGTACTGAAGCTTTCTTT
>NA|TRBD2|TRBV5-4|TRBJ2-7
CASSPGGGGVAYEQYF
TGTGCCAGCAGCCCGGGTGGCGGGGGTGTCGCCTACGAGCAGTACTTC
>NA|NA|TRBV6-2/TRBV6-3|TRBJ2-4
CASSYSQGVGNIQYF
TGTGCCAGCAGTTATTCACAGGGTGTCGGAAACATTCAGTACTTC
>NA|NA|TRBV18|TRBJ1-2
CASSRLQGNYGYTF
TGTGCCAGCTCACGCCTACAGGGTAACTATGGCTACACCTTC
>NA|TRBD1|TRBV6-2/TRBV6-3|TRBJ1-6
CASSLSDRENSPLHF
TGTGCCAGCAGCCTCTCGGACAGGGAAAATTCACCCCTCCACTTT
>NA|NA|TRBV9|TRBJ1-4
CASSPRGGDEKLFF
TGTGCCAGCAGCCCCCGGGGGGGAGATGAAAAACTGTTTTTT
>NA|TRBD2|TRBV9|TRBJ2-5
CASSPDLAGVQETQYF
TGTGCCAGCAGCCCCGACCTAGCGGGGGTTCAAGAGACCCAGTACTTC
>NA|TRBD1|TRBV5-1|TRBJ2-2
CASRLFGQGDGGELFF
TGCGCCAGCAGACTCTTTGGACAGGGAGATGGCGGGGAGCTGTTTTTT
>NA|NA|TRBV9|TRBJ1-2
CASSPGDSTFDYTF
TGTGCCAGCAGCCCGGGCGACAGTACCTTCGACTACACCTTC
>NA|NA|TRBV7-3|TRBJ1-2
CASSLTTNIIGGRLDGYTF
TGTGCCAGCAGCTTAACGACAAATATAATCGGGGGGCGCCTGGATGGCTACACCTTC
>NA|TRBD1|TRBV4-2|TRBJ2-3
CASRDRGTDTQYF
TGTGCCAGCAGGGACAGGGGGACAGATACGCAGTATTTT